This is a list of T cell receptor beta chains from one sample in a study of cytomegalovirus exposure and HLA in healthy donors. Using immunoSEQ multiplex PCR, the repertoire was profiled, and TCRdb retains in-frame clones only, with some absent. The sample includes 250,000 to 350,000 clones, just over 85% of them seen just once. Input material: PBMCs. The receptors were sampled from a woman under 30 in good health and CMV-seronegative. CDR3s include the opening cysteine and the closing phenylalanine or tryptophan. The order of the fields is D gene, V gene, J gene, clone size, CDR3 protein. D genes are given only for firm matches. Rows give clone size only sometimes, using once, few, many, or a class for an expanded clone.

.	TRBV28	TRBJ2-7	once	CASSPPGTIYEQYF
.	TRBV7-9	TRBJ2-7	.	CASSPEGGGFYEQYF
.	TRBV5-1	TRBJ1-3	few	CASSWDNSGNTIYF
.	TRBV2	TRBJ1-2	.	CASSPRGPPNWGNYGYTF
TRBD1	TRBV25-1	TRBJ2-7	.	CASSELWTGNSYEQYF
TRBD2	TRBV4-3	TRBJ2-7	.	CASSQEQAGGWGAYEQYF
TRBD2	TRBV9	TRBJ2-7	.	CASSPLGASGYYEQYF
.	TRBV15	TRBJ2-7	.	CATSRDLASYEQYF
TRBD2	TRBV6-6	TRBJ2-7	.	CASKTGGDYNHEQYF
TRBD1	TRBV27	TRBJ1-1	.	CASSLTLPGQGSRNTEAFF
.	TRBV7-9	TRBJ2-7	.	CASSLSAGTYEQYF
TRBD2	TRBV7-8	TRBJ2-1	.	CASSLATSGRYNEQFF
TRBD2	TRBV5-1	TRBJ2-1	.	CASSLSWTSGNYNEQFF
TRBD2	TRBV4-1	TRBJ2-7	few	CASSQEYTSGPYEQYF
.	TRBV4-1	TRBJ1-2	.	CASSHHQGSGGYTF
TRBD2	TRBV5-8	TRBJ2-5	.	CASRYGLAGAQETQYF
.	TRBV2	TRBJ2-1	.	CASSSDNEQFF
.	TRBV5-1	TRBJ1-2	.	CASSLNRDHGYTF
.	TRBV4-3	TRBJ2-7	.	CASSQGGRGYEQYF
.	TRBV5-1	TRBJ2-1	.	CASSLELGSYNEQFF
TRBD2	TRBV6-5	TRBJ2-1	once	CASSYSAGEGYNEQFF
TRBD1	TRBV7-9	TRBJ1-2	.	CASIDRGVSGYTF
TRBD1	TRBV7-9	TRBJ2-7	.	CASSSSQGYMDEQYF
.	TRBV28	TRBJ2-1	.	CASTPRLGNEQFF
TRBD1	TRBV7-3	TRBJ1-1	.	CASRRDSWDTEAFF
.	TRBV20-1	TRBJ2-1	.	CSALLEYEQFF
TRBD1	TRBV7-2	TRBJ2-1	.	CASSQGQGVSEQFF
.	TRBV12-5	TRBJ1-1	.	CASGLSDLGSTEAFF
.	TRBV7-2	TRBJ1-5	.	CASSDPSGNQPQHF
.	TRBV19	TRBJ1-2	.	CASSILGASYGYTF
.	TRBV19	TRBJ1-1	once	CASRPQGGNTEAFF
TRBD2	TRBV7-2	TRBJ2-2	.	CASSLVGLVITGELFF
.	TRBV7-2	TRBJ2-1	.	CASSSQAGTLSYNEQFF
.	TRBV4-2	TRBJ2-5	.	CASSQELTVAQETQYF
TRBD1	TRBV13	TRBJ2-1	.	CASSWSGTEYNEQFF
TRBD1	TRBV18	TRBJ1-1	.	CASSSTTGRGTEAFF
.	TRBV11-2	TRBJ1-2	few	CASSQRADCF
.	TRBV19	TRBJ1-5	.	CASSTNGANQPQHF
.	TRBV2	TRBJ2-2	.	CASSEQGGTGELFF
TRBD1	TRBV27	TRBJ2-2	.	CASGQGANTGELFF
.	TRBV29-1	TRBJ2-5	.	CSVEDTGVQETQYF
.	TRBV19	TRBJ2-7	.	CASSIMWAPDEQYF
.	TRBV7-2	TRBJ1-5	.	CASSLFRGDGNQPQHF
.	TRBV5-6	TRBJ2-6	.	CASRWARSGANVLTF
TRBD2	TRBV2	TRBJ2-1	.	CASIRLSGRNEQFF